This T cell receptor (beta chain) emerged from a study of cytomegalovirus exposure and HLA in healthy donors. Study-wide results and caveats: What was likely a sequencing artifact was a cluster of highly shared sequence variants. In a later analysis, CMV-associated beta chains were mostly HLA-associated, it appeared. Later findings reportedly placed an Asian-associated ancestry cluster below the roughly 700-donor mean for N-insertions.

Healthy bone marrow donors formed the donor group. Turning to this clone: Its antigen is still unknown.

V lost 2 bases and J 4 bases, leaving 7 bases between the germline ends. The CDR3 runs to 13 residues. Germline V gene sequence: CDR1 ENHRY, CDR2 SYGVKD. PCR used 60 Vbeta primers and 13 Jbeta primers. The assay was immunoSEQ multiplex PCR, and TCRdb's table has in-frame clones only and misses some. The sample holds under 150,000 clones. The chain joins TRBV10-3 to TRBJ2-3, with D possibly matching TRBD1 (5 bases). Source material: PBMCs. This TCR was sampled from a woman in her fifties or sixties in good health and CMV-seronegative. The CDR3 nucleotides are TGTGCCATCAGTGAGCAGGGCGCAGATACGCAGTATTTT. Protein sequence: CAISEQGADTQYF.